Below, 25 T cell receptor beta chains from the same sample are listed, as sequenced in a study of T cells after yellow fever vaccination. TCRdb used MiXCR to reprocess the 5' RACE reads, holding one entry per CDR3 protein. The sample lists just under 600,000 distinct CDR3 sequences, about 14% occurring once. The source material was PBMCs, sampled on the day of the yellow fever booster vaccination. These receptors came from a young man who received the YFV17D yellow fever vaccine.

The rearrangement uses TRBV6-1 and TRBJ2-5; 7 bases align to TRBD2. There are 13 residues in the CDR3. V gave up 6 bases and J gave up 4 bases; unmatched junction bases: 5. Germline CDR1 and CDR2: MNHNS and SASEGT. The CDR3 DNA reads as TGTGCCAGCAGCCCTGAGCGGGGAGAGACCCAGTACTTC. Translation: CASSPERGETQYF.

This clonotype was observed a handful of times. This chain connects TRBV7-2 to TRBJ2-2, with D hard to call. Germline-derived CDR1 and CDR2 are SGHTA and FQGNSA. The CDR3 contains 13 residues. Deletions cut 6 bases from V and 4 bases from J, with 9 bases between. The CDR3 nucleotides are TGTGCCAGCAGGTGGGGTTTCACCGGGGAGCTGTTTTTT. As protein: CASRWGFTGELFF.

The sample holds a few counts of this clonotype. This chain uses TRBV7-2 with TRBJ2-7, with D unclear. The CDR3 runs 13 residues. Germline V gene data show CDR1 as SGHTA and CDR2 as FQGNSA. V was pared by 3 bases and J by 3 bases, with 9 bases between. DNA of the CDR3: TGTGCCAGCAGCTTTGGTTTCGACTACGAGCAGTACTTC. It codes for CASSFGFDYEQYF.

This chain's CDR3 is CASSSTSGRRNEQYF. DNA for the CDR3: TGTGCCAGCAGCTCGACTAGCGGGAGAAGAAACGAGCAGTACTTC. The chain carries TRBV7-2 and TRBJ2-7; TRBD2 matches 12 bases. J gave up 5 bases and V 4 bases, and 6 bases lay outside the gene matches. CDR1 is SGHTA and CDR2 is FQGNSA in the germline V gene. CDR3 length: 15 residues.

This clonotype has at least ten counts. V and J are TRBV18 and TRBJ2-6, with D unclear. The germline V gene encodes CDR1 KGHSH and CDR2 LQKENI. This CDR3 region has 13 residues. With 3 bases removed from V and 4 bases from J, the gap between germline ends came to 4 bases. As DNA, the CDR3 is TGTGCCAGCTCACCGACAGGGGCCAACGTCCTGACTTTC. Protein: CASSPTGANVLTF.

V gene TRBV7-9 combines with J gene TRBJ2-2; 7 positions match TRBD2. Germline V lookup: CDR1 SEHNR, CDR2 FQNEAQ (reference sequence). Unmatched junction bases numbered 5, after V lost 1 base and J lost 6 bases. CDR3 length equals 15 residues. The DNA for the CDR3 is TGTGCCAGCAGCTTAGGGGCGGGAGATCCCGGGGAGCTGTTTTTT. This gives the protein CASSLGAGDPGELFF.

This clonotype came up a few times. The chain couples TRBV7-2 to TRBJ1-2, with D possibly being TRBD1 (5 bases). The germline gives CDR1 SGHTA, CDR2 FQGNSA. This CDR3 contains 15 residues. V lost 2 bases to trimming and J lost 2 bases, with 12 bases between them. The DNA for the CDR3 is TGTGCCAGCAGCTTAAGGAAAGGGGTAAACTATGGCTACACCTTC. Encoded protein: CASSLRKGVNYGYTF.

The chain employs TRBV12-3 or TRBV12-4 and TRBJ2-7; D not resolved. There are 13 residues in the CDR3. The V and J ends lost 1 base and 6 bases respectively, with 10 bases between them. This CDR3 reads CASSLESRTEQYF. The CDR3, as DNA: TGTGCCAGCAGTTTAGAGTCCCGGACCGAGCAGTACTTC.

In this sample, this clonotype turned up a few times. Written as DNA, the CDR3 is TGTGCCAGCAGCCAAGATCTAGGGGTGCAGTACTTC. Its protein is CASSQDLGVQYF. V is TRBV4-2 and J is TRBJ2-7; D might be TRBD1 (5 bases). Germline V gives CDR1 LGHNA, CDR2 YNFKEQ. The CDR3 extends over 12 amino acids. V lost 0 bases, J lost 9 bases, and 9 bases lay in between.

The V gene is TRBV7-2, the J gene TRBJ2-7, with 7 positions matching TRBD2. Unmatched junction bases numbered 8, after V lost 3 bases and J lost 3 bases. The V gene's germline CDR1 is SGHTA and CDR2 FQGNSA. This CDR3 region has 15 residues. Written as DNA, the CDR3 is TGTGCCAGCAGCTTGGGAGGACTAGTAAGCTACGAGCAGTACTTC. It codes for CASSLGGLVSYEQYF.

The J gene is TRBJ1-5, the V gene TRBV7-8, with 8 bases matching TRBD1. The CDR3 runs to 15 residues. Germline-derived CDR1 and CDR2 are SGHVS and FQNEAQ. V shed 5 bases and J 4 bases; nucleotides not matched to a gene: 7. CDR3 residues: CASSLWTGRNQPQHF. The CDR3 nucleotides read TGTGCCAGCAGCCTGTGGACAGGGCGGAATCAGCCCCAGCATTTT.

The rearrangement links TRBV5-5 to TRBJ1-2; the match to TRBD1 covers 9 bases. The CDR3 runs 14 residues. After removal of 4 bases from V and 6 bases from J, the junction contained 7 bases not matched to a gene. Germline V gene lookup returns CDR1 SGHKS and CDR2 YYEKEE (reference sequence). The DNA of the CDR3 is TGTGCCAGCAGCAAACAGGGGGCGCTTAATGGCTACACCTTC. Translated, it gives CASSKQGALNGYTF.

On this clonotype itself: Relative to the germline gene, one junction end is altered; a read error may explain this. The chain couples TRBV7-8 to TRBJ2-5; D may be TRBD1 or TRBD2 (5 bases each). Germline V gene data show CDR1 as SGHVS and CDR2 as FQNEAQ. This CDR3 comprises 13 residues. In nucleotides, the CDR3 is TGTGCCAGCGACCTCGGGGCTCGAGAGACCCGGTACTTC. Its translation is CASDLGARETRYF.

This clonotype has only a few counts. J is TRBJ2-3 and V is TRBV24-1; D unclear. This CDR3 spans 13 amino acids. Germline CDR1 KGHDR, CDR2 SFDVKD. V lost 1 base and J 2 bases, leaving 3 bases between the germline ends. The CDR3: CATSDFFTDTQYF. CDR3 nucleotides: TGTGCCACCAGTGATTTCTTCACAGATACGCAGTATTTT.

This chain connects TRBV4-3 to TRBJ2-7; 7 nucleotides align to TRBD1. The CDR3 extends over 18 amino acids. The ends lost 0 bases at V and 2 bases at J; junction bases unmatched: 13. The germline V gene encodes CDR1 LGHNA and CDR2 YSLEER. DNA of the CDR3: TGCGCCAGCAGCCAAGATCGTTTCAGGACAGGACATCCCTACGAGCAGTACTTC. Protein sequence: CASSQDRFRTGHPYEQYF.

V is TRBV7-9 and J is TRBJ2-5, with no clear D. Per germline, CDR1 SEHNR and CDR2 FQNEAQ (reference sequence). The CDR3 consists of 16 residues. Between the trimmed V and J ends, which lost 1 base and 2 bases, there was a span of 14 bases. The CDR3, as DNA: TGTGCCAGCAGCTTAGTGCTTCAATTGGGGCAAGAGACCCAGTACTTC. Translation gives CASSLVLQLGQETQYF. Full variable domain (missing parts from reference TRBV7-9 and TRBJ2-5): DTGVSQNPRHKITKRGQNVTFRCDPISEHNRLYWYRQTLGQGPEFLTYFQNEAQLEKSRLLSDRFSAERPKGSFSTLEIQRTEQGDSAMYLCASSLVLQLGQETQYFGPGTRLLVL.

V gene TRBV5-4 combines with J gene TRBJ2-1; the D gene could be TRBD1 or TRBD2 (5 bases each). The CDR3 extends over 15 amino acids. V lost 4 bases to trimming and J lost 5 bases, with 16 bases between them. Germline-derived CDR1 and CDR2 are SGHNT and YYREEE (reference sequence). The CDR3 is CASSPTPGTDNEQFF. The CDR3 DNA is TGTGCCAGCAGCCCGACTCCGGGGACGGACAATGAGCAGTTCTTC.

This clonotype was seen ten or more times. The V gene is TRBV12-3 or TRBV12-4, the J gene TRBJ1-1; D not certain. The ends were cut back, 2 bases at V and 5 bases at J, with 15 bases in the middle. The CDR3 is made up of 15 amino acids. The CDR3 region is CASSLSSGVLTEAFF. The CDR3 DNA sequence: TGTGCCAGCAGTTTATCCTCAGGAGTGCTTACTGAAGCTTTCTTT.

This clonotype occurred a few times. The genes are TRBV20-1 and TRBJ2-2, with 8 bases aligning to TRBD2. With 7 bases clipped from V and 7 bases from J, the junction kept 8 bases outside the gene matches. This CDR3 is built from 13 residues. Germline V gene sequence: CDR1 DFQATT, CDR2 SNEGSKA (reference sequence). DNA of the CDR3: TGCAGTGTTAAGCGGGAGTGGGGCGGGGAGCTGTTTTTT. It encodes CSVKREWGGELFF.

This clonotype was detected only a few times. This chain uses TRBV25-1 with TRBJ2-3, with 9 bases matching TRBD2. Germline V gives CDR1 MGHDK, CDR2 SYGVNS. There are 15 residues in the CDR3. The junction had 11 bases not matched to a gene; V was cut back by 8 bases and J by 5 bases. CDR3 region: CASAPRVAGVDTQYF. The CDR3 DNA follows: TGTGCCAGCGCGCCGAGGGTAGCGGGAGTAGATACGCAGTATTTT.

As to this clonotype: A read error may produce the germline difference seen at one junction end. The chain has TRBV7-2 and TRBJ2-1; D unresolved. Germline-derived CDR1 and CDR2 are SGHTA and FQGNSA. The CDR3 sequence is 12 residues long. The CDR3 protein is CASSTMQVPPRF. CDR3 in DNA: TGTGCCAGCAGCACCATGCAGGTGCCTCCGCGATTC.

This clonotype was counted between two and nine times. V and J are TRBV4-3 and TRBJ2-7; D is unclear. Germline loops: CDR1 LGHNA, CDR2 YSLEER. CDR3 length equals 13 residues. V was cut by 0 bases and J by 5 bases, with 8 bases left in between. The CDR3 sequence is CASSQEQRHEQYF. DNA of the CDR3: TGCGCCAGCAGCCAAGAGCAACGGCACGAGCAGTACTTC.

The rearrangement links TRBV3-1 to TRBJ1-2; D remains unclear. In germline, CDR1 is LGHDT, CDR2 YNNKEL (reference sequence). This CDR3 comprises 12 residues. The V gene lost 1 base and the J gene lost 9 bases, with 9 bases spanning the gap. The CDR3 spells CASSQARSSYTF. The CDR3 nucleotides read TGTGCCAGCAGCCAAGCCAGGTCGAGCTACACCTTC.

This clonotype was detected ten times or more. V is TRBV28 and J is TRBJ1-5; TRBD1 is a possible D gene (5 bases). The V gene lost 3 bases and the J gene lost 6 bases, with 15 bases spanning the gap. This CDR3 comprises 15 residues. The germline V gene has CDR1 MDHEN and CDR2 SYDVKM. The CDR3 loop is CASSLGGFGGQPQHF. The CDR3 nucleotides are TGTGCCAGCAGTTTGGGGGGGTTTGGTGGTCAGCCCCAGCATTTT.

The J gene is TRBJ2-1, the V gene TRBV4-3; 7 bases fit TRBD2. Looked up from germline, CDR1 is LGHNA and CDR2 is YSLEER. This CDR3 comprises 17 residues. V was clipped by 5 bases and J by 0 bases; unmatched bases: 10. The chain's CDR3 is CASSKGASGFSYNEQFF. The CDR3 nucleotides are TGCGCCAGCAGCAAAGGGGCTAGCGGCTTCTCCTACAATGAGCAGTTCTTC.